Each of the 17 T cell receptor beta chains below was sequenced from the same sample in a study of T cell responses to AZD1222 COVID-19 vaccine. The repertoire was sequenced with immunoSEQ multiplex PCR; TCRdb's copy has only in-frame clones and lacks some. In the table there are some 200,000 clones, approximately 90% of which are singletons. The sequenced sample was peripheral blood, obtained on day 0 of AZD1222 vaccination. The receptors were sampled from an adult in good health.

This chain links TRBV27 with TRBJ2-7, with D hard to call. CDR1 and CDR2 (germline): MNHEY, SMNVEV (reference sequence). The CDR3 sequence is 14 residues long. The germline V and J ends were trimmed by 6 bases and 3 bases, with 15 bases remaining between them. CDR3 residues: CASSLYVGNYEQYF. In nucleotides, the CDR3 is TGTGCCAGCAGCCTTTATGTGGGGAACTACGAGCAGTACTTC.

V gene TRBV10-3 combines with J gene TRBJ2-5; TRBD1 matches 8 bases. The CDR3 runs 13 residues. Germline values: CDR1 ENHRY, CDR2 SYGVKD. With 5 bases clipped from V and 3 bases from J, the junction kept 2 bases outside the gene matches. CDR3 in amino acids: CAISPTGEETQYF. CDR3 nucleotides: TGTGCCATCAGTCCGACAGGGGAAGAGACCCAGTACTTC.

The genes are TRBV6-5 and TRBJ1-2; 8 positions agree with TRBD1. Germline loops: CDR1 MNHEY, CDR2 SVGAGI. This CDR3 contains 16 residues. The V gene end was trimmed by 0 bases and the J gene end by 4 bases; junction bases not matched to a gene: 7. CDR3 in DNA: TGTGCCAGCAGTTACTCTATGGGACAGGTCTTCTATGGCTACACCTTC. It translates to CASSYSMGQVFYGYTF.

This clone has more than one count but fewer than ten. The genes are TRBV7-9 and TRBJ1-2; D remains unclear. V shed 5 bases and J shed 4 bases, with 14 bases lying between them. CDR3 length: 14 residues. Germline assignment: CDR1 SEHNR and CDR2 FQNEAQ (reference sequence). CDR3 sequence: CASSPLWQPYGYTF. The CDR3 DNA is TGTGCCAGCAGCCCTCTATGGCAGCCCTATGGCTACACCTTC.

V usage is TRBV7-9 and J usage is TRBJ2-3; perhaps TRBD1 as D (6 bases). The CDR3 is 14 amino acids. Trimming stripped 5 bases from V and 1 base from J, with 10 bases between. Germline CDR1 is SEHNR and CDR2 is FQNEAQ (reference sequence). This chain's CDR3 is CASSQKGGTDTQYF. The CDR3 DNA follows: TGTGCCAGCAGCCAGAAGGGGGGCACAGATACGCAGTATTTT.

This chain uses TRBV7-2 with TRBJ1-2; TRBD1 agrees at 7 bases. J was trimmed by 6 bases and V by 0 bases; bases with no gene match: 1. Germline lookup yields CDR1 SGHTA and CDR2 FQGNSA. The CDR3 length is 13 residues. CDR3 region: CASSLAGGDGYTF. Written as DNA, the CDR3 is TGTGCCAGCAGCTTAGCAGGGGGCGATGGCTACACCTTC.

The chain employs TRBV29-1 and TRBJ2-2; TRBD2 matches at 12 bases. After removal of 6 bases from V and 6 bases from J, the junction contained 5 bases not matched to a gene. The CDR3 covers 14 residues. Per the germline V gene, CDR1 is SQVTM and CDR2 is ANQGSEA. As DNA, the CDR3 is TGCAGCGTCTCTGGACTAGCGGGGCCCGGGGAGCTGTTTTTT. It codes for CSVSGLAGPGELFF.

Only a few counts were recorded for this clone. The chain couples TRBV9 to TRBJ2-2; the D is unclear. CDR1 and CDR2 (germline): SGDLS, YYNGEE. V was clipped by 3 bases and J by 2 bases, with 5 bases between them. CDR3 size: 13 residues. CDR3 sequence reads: CASSAINTGELFF. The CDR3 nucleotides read TGTGCCAGCAGCGCCATTAACACCGGGGAGCTGTTTTTT.

The CDR3 nucleotides are TGTGCCAGCGCCCCTCGGGGACAGAGCTACGAGCAGTACTTC. It specifies CASAPRGQSYEQYF. The V and J genes are TRBV12-1 and TRBJ2-7; TRBD1 is taken as the D call from the table, unchecked against the DNA. TRBV12-1 is a known pseudogene. The CDR3 consists of 14 residues.

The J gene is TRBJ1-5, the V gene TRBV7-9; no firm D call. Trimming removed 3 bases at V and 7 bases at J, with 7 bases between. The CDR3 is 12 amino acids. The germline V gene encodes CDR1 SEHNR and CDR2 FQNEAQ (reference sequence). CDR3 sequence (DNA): TGTGCCAGCAGCTTTCTAGGCCAGCCCCAGCATTTT. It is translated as CASSFLGQPQHF. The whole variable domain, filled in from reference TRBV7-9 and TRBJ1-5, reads DTGVSQNPRHKITKRGQNVTFRCDPISEHNRLYWYRQTLGQGPEFLTYFQNEAQLEKSRLLSDRFSAERPKGSFSTLEIQRTEQGDSAMYLCASSFLGQPQHFGDGTRLSIL.

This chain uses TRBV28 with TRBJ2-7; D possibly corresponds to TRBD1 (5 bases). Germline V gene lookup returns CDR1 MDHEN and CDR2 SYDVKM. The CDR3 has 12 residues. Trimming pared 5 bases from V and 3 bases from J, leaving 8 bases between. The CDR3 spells CASSRQIYEQYF. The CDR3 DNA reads TGTGCCAGCAGTCGACAGATCTACGAGCAGTACTTC.

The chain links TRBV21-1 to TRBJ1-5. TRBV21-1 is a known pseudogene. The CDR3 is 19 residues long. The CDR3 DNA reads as TGTGCCAGCAGCAAAATGAGGATTTGGAGTCCTACGGCGGATCAGCCCCAGCATTTT. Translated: CASSKMRIWSPTADQPQHF.

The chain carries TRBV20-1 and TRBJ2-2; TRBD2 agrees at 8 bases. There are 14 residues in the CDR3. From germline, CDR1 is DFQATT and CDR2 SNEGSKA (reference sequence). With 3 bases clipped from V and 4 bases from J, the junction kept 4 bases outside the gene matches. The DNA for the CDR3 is TGCAGTGCTAGTAAGCGGGAGAGCACCGGGGAGCTGTTTTTT. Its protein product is CSASKRESTGELFF.

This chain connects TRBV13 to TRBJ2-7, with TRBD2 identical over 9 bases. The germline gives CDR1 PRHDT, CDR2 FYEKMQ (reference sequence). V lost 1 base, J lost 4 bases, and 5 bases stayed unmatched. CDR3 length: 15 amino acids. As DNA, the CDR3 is TGTGCCAGCAGCTTAGTGAGCGGGGGGTTGTACGAGCAGTACTTC. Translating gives CASSLVSGGLYEQYF.

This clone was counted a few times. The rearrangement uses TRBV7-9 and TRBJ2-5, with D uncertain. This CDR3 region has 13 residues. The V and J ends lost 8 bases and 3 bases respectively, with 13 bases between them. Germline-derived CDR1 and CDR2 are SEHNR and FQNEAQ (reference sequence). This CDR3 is CASSSSGKETQYF. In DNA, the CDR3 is TGTGCCAGCTCATCGAGTGGGAAAGAGACCCAGTACTTC.

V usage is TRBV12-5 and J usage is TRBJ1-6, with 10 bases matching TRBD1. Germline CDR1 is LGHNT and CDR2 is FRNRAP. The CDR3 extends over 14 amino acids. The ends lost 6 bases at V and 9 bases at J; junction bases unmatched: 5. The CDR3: CASGRGQGSSPLHF. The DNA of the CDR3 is TGTGCTAGTGGCCGGGGACAGGGGAGTTCACCCCTCCACTTT.

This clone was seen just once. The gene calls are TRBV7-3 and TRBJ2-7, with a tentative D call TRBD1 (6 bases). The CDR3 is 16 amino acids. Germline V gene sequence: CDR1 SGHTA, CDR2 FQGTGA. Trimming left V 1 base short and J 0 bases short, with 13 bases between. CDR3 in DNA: TGTGCCAGCAGCTTAATGGGGGCCAGTAGCTCCTACGAGCAGTACTTC. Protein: CASSLMGASSSYEQYF.